This is a list of T cell receptor beta chains from one sample in a study of PD-1 blockade in mismatch repair-deficient tumors. Generated by immunoSEQ multiplex PCR, the TCRdb table keeps only in-frame clones and is missing some. Of more than 7,500 clones in the sample, about 87% were seen once. Their recognized antigens are unknown. The sample here was cells cultured in vitro, taken from a patient treated with pembrolizumab. The receptors were sampled from an adult with mismatch repair-deficient cancer. Both conserved end residues are part of each CDR3. The D gene is left open where the match is weak. Clone size is stated in some rows and not others, as once, few, many or a class when expanded.

J gene: TRBJ2-3
D gene: .
clone size: .
V gene: TRBV7-2
CDR3 protein: CASSPRRVLTDTQYF
CDR3 DNA: TGTGCCAGCAGCCCTCGGCGGGTACTCACAGATACGCAGTATTTT

J gene: TRBJ2-3
D gene: TRBD1
clone size: .
V gene: TRBV29-1
CDR3 protein: CSALDRATDTQYF
CDR3 DNA: TGCAGCGCCTTAGACAGGGCAACAGATACGCAGTATTTT

J gene: TRBJ2-5
D gene: TRBD2
clone size: .
V gene: TRBV4-2
CDR3 protein: CASSQGTSGRDETQYF
CDR3 DNA: TGTGCCAGCAGCCAAGGGACTAGCGGGAGAGATGAGACCCAGTACTTC

J gene: TRBJ2-5
D gene: .
clone size: .
V gene: TRBV5-1
CDR3 protein: CASSLEGLQETQYF
CDR3 DNA: TGCGCCAGCAGCTTGGAGGGCCTACAAGAGACCCAGTACTTC

J gene: TRBJ1-2
D gene: .
clone size: few
V gene: TRBV7-6
CDR3 protein: CASSFLQEPNYGYTF
CDR3 DNA: TGTGCCAGCAGCTTTCTTCAGGAACCCAACTATGGCTACACCTTC

J gene: TRBJ1-1
D gene: .
clone size: .
V gene: TRBV18
CDR3 protein: CASSPPKKGGTEAFF
CDR3 DNA: TGTGCCAGCTCACCACCGAAAAAGGGGGGCACTGAAGCTTTCTTT

J gene: TRBJ1-2
D gene: .
clone size: .
V gene: TRBV21-1
CDR3 protein: CASSKRKGWPMGTYGYTF
CDR3 DNA: TGTGCCAGCAGCAAACGGAAAGGGTGGCCCATGGGTACCTATGGCTACACCTTC

J gene: TRBJ2-5
D gene: .
clone size: few
V gene: TRBV30
CDR3 protein: CAWSVSGMRETQYF
CDR3 DNA: TGTGCCTGGAGTGTGTCAGGGATGCGAGAGACCCAGTACTTC

J gene: TRBJ2-3
D gene: TRBD2
clone size: .
V gene: TRBV10-1
CDR3 protein: CARNGLASTDTQYF
CDR3 DNA: TGCGCCAGGAACGGACTAGCGAGTACAGATACGCAGTATTTT

J gene: TRBJ2-1
D gene: TRBD2
clone size: .
V gene: TRBV6-6
CDR3 protein: CASSSGLAGEGEQFF
CDR3 DNA: TGTGCCAGCAGCTCTGGACTAGCGGGAGAGGGGGAGCAGTTCTTC

J gene: TRBJ1-5
D gene: .
clone size: .
V gene: TRBV4-1
CDR3 protein: CASSQAFTRDGGFGPQHF
CDR3 DNA: TGCGCCAGCAGCCAAGCATTTACGCGGGACGGAGGATTTGGGCCCCAGCATTTT

J gene: TRBJ2-3
D gene: TRBD2
clone size: .
V gene: TRBV6-5
CDR3 protein: CASSYSPGGGTDTQYF
CDR3 DNA: TGTGCCAGCAGTTACTCGCCGGGAGGGGGCACAGATACGCAGTATTTT

J gene: TRBJ2-5
D gene: .
clone size: .
V gene: TRBV27
CDR3 protein: CASSLRRTQETQYF
CDR3 DNA: TGTGCCAGCAGTTTGCGCAGGACTCAAGAGACCCAGTACTTC

J gene: TRBJ2-7
D gene: TRBD1
clone size: .
V gene: TRBV5-1
CDR3 protein: CASSLGTGPAYEQYF
CDR3 DNA: TGCGCCAGCAGCTTGGGGACAGGTCCCGCCTACGAGCAGTACTTC

J gene: TRBJ1-3
D gene: .
clone size: .
V gene: TRBV29-1
CDR3 protein: CSVGHGQSSGNTIYF
CDR3 DNA: TGCAGCGTTGGCCATGGACAGAGCTCTGGAAACACCATATATTTT

J gene: TRBJ1-2
D gene: TRBD1
clone size: once
V gene: TRBV30
CDR3 protein: CAWNPGTGAHGYTF
CDR3 DNA: TGTGCCTGGAACCCCGGGACAGGGGCGCATGGCTACACCTTC

J gene: TRBJ2-1
D gene: .
clone size: .
V gene: TRBV5-1
CDR3 protein: CASSLWSGDEQFF
CDR3 DNA: TGCGCCAGCAGCTTGTGGTCGGGAGATGAGCAGTTCTTC

J gene: TRBJ2-3
D gene: TRBD2
clone size: .
V gene: TRBV4-1
CDR3 protein: CASSPWGAGGRDTQYF
CDR3 DNA: TGCGCCAGCAGCCCCTGGGGAGCGGGAGGGCGCGATACGCAGTATTTT

J gene: TRBJ1-1
D gene: TRBD1
clone size: .
V gene: TRBV6-5
CDR3 protein: CASRTGANTEAFF
CDR3 DNA: TGTGCCAGCAGGACAGGGGCGAACACTGAAGCTTTCTTT

J gene: TRBJ2-5
D gene: .
clone size: .
V gene: TRBV7-9
CDR3 protein: CASSLWEETQYF
CDR3 DNA: TGTGCCAGCAGCTTATGGGAAGAGACCCAGTACTTC